A single sample gave rise to the 4 T cell receptor beta chains below, sequenced in a study of shared clonotypes between healthy human individuals. CD45RO-negative, CCR7-selected cells formed the naive CD8 fraction, which excluded terminally differentiated effector memory CD45RA+ cells. Repertoires were generated with immunoSEQ multiplex PCR, while TCRdb's copy carries only in-frame clones and drops some. The sample lists approximately 600,000 clones, roughly 95% occurring once. Sequencing was carried out using naive CD8+ T cells sorted from blood. Source of these receptors: a woman between 25 and 40 years old in good health.

The V and J genes are TRBV7-9 and TRBJ2-7; 9 nucleotides line up with TRBD1. V lost 5 bases and J lost 0; bases outside the gene matches: 5. Germline V gene sequence: CDR1 SEHNR, CDR2 FQNEAQ (reference sequence). The CDR3 length is 15 residues. This chain's CDR3 is CASSIRDRASYEQYF. The CDR3 nucleotides read TGTGCCAGCAGCATCCGGGACAGGGCCTCCTACGAGCAGTACTTC.

The CDR3 DNA follows: TGTGCCAGCAGCCCCCTTGGGAATACGCAGTATTTT. Encoded protein: CASSPLGNTQYF. V gene TRBV27 combines with J gene TRBJ2-3; D not resolved. The length of the CDR3 is 12 residues. Germline loops: CDR1 MNHEY, CDR2 SMNVEV (reference sequence). The V end lost 6 bases, the J end lost 7 bases, and 11 bases lay between the germline ends.

The chain employs TRBV11-2 and TRBJ2-1, with 7 positions matching TRBD2. CDR1 and CDR2 (germline): SGHAT, FQNNGV. This CDR3 is 17 amino acids long. The V and J ends lost 5 bases and 0 bases, in that order; junction bases with no gene match: 10. The CDR3 region is CASSPMKGGSSYNEQFF. CDR3 nucleotide sequence: TGTGCCAGCAGCCCCATGAAAGGCGGGAGCTCCTACAATGAGCAGTTCTTC.

The chain uses TRBV7-9 and TRBJ1-4, with 9 bases matching TRBD1. The CDR3 totals 17 residues. Germline CDR1 reads SEHNR; CDR2 reads FQNEAQ (reference sequence). J was trimmed by 2 bases and V by 5 bases; bases with no gene match: 9. In DNA, the CDR3 is TGTGCCAGCAGCGGGCGCCGGGACAGGGAGACTAATGAAAAACTGTTTTTT. This sequence encodes CASSGRRDRETNEKLFF.